This TCR beta chain derives from a study of early T cells in non-severe SARS-CoV-2 infection. Study-level background: Sequencing input comprised bulk RNA from unsorted whole blood; chain pairing was not available.

Via MiXCR, TCRdb re-called the 5' RACE reads, giving one row per CDR3 protein. The sample carries 55,000 or so distinct CDR3 sequences, around 10% recorded once. Details on this clonotype: No antigen is known for it.

The germline V gene encodes CDR1 DFQATT and CDR2 SNEGSKA (reference sequence). The CDR3 has 13 residues. The V gene lost 6 bases and the J gene lost 0 bases, with 11 bases spanning the gap. Study-wide results and caveats: Reliance on VDJdb matching favored anti-spike CD8 responses; private and CD4 specificities were missed.

This rearrangement joins TRBV20-1 to TRBJ2-5, with D unresolved. The sample comprised whole blood. The sequence was obtained from an adult who was a healthcare worker with PCR-confirmed SARS-CoV-2 infection or an uninfected control (not recorded which). In DNA form, the CDR3 reads TGCAGTGCCGTAGGCTGGTACCAAGAGACCCAGTACTTC. It specifies CSAVGWYQETQYF.